A single T cell receptor beta chain is shown here with its context. The antigen it recognizes is unknown. Base quality data are lacking; no much larger clone is found one base away. After removal of 4 bases from V and 6 bases from J, the junction retains 7 bases not matched to a gene. For CDR1 and CDR2, the germline V gene lists ENHRY and SYGVKD. The CDR3 contains 14 residues, cysteine and phenylalanine counted. Solely the CDR3 DNA is kept, with 42 bases framed from the first base. Healthy HIV-negative adults with no recently reported acute infections or vaccinations were included as donors. Every donor was a Caucasian adult living in Nashville, Tennessee, USA. CD4+ T cells were enriched by magnetic negative selection, after which naive cells were positively selected on CD45RA and the negative fraction was taken as the memory subset. Blood was obtained by leukapheresis, after which PBMCs were separated by Ficoll-Histopaque density gradient centrifugation and cryopreserved in liquid nitrogen vapor phase. Analytical flow cytometry was used to check the purity and quantity of each magnetically sorted T cell population. From each sorted fraction, genomic DNA was isolated and quantified by UV absorbance on a Nanodrop 2000c.

This sample was taken from a study of shared clonotypes between healthy human individuals (dated by TCRdb to the early 2020s). In terms of the full investigation: The cohort included three men and two women between 18 and 49 years of age. For each donor, CD4 naive and CD4 memory were each given three plates, CD8 naive was given two plates, and CD8 memory was given one plate. Blood TCR repertoires of five healthy adults were deeply sequenced to estimate repertoire size and the extent of clonotype sharing between individuals. To increase sequencing depth and limit assay-specific biases, TCR repertoire library preparation and sequencing were carried out by different laboratories using diverse techniques. Between about 0.94 and 8.9 billion PBMCs per donor were obtained by leukapheresis. Broad study findings and their caveats: Pairwise subsampling indicated that sequencing depth was expected to affect the degree of clonotype sharing among donors. Clonotypes shared by all four sorted-subset donors showed higher generation probabilities than non-shared clonotypes. Naive subsets generally had larger estimated clonotype richness than memory subsets. When a handful of donors were compared, the shared fraction of clonotypes was roughly 4.8% for naive CD4, around 4% for naive CD8, 2% to 2.5% for memory CD4, and less than 0.5% for memory CD8. Even with the large sequencing depth, rarefaction of the sorted-subset datasets indicated that sequencing was incomplete. Sampling was restricted to blood, and TCR repertoires in tissues likely differ from the TCR repertoires found in blood. Because the study included only a small number of donors, the genetic and exposure-history diversity represented was limited.

Using the deep immunoSEQ assay, TCR CDR3 regions were amplified from genomic DNA by multiplex PCR. Extracted genomic DNA from each cell subset was distributed evenly across all wells of several immunoSEQ 96-well plates, and each plate was treated as a replicate. For sorted subsets, each replicate PCR was loaded with approximately 190 ng genomic DNA, equivalent to approximately 33,000 T cell genomes. Purified libraries were quantified with a Qubit 3.0 fluorometer, sized on a Bioanalyzer 2100, and re-quantified with the KAPA Library Quantification kit. Each immunoSEQ 96-well plate was sequenced on its own single-read 150-cycle Illumina NextSeq 550 flow cell. The paper's processing steps were these. The immunoSEQ output contained only junctional sequences without quality scores, so filtering could not match that applied to full-length reads. To assign V/J genes and CDR3, sequences were annotated against IMGT germline references using PyIR, a Python wrapper for IgBLAST v1.9. Reads were filtered out if the reads had weak V/J assignments (E-value above 1e-6), no CDR3, stop codons, out-of-frame junctions, or ambiguous translated residues. V3J clonotypes were defined by identical inferred V gene, J gene, and CDR3 amino acid sequence. The percentage overlap between two repertoires was calculated by dividing the number of shared unique clonotypes by the size of the smaller repertoire. Richness of each repertoire was evaluated using RTK rarefaction, the Chao1 estimator, and Recon v2.1 estimates of unobserved clonotypes. Generation probabilities for all TCRbeta clonotypes obtained by the gDNA method from a few donors were computed using OLGA. TCRdb mirrors the immuneACCESS table, restricted to in-frame sequences. Some clones are absent from its copies; in checked studies, under half trace to an unresolved V gene, and the reason for the others is unknown. That table furnishes V, J and clone size, whereas the DNA furnished D and trimming. Counted in this sample were about 1 million clones; 65% to 75% of them appeared once. The ten largest clones add up to 1.5% of the sample.

This receptor was obtained from a man younger than 35 in good health. The chain links TRBV10-3 with TRBJ2-7; 9 middle bases align to TRBD2. Sequenced material: memory CD4+ T cells sorted from blood. The cell subset or site label here, explained by the study, means: CD45RA-negative fraction. The CDR3 region reads CAISGVAGVPEQYF. The sequence in DNA is TGTGCCATCAGTGGAGTAGCGGGAGTCCCCGAGCAGTACTTC.